Each of the 32 T cell receptor beta chains below was sequenced from the same sample in a study of T cells in Graves' hyperthyroidism and ophthalmopathy. Amplification of TCR beta CDR3 regions used RNA as the template. When the TCR CDR3 underwent first-round RT-PCR, the HTBI primer set was used. TCRdb analysed the multiplex PCR reads with MiXCR anew, one entry per CDR3 protein. Seen here are about 570,000 distinct CDR3 sequences, about 45% observed once, and the top ten hold about 20%. Material: peripheral blood or thyroid tissue (not recorded which). These receptor sequences come from an adult woman with Graves' disease, either hyperthyroidism or ophthalmopathy (not recorded which).

This sequence joins TRBV14 and TRBJ1-2, with 8 positions matching TRBD1. V was clipped by 2 bases and J by 7 bases; unmatched bases: 3. Germline-derived CDR1 and CDR2 are SGHDN and FVKESK. The length of the CDR3 is 13 residues. DNA of the CDR3: TGTGCCAGCAGCCAATCAGGGGGCTTTGGCTACACCTTC. Its translation: CASSQSGGFGYTF.

This clonotype was counted at least ten times. The chain carries TRBV6-1 and TRBJ1-2; D is uncertain. This CDR3 is 13 amino acids long. Looked up from germline, CDR1 is MNHNS and CDR2 is SASEGT. Between the trimmed V and J ends, which lost 6 bases and 4 bases, there was a span of 12 bases. CDR3 sequence (DNA): TGTGCCAGCAGGGCAAGTATTGGCTATGGCTACACCTTC. Protein sequence: CASRASIGYGYTF.

This chain uses TRBV7-9 with TRBJ1-1; TRBD1 aligns across 7 bases. The CDR3 has 13 residues. CDR1 SEHNR and CDR2 FQNEAQ come from the germline V gene (reference sequence). Losses at the gene ends were 5 bases for V and 8 bases for J; bases not matched to a gene: 8. CDR3 residues: CASSTGTVQEAFF. The CDR3 DNA reads TGTGCCAGCAGCACAGGGACAGTTCAAGAAGCTTTCTTT.

Comment on this clonotype: Mismatch with germline at one junction end may stem from a read error. This chain connects TRBV7-9 to TRBJ2-7; 8 bases match TRBD1. The CDR3 has 14 amino acids. Per the germline V gene, CDR1 is SEHNR and CDR2 is FQNEAQ (reference sequence). The chain's CDR3 is CASSVGQAGYEQYF. In nucleotides, the CDR3 is TGCGCCAGCAGCGTGGGACAGGCGGGATACGAGCAGTACTTC.

This clonotype was seen repeatedly, ten times or more. The V call is TRBV10-3, the J call TRBJ1-5, with a possible D match to TRBD1 (6 bases). CDR3 length: 16 amino acids. Per the germline V gene, CDR1 is ENHRY and CDR2 is SYGVKD. The ends were cut back, 7 bases at V and 5 bases at J, with 21 bases in the middle. The CDR3 DNA reads TGTGCCATCAAGGCATCAAGTTCGGCAGGGGATCAGCCCCAGCATTTT. Translation: CAIKASSSAGDQPQHF.

This chain links TRBV6-6 with TRBJ1-3; D is undetermined. In germline, CDR1 is MNHNY, CDR2 SVGAGI (reference sequence). There are 15 residues in the CDR3. V lost 1 base and J 0 bases, leaving 7 bases between the germline ends. The CDR3 is CASSYLVGSGNTIYF. In nucleotides, the CDR3 is TGTGCCAGCAGTTACTTAGTGGGCTCTGGAAACACCATATATTTT.

This clonotype was picked up many times. The chain is built from TRBV5-1 and TRBJ1-1; tentatively, D is TRBD1 (5 bases). V was trimmed by 4 bases and J by 6 bases, leaving 19 bases between them. This CDR3 is built from 15 residues. From germline, CDR1 is SGHRS and CDR2 YFSETQ. CDR3 in amino acids: CASSPQPGGVSEAFF. The CDR3 DNA reads as TGCGCCAGCAGCCCCCAACCGGGAGGGGTATCTGAAGCTTTCTTT.

J is TRBJ1-2 and V is TRBV2; D gene ambiguous. Germline assignment: CDR1 SNHLY and CDR2 FYNNEI. The V end was cut by 7 bases, the J end by 5 bases, with 20 bases between. The length of the CDR3 is 15 residues. The CDR3 DNA follows: TGTGCCAGCACCCTTCGGCCAGGTGGCGGGTATGGCTACACCTTC. Protein: CASTLRPGGGYGYTF.

This clonotype was counted once. The rearrangement links TRBV5-6 to TRBJ1-1; tentative D call: TRBD1 (5 bases). The germline V and J ends were trimmed by 4 bases and 6 bases, with 16 bases remaining between them. Germline CDR1 and CDR2: SGHDT and YYEEEE. This CDR3 contains 14 residues. The DNA of the CDR3 is TGTGCCAGCAGCCTATCGGGGAGGGGTGCTGAAGCTTTCTTT. Translated, it gives CASSLSGRGAEAFF.

The chain links TRBV29-1 to TRBJ2-5; maybe TRBD2 (6 bases). The CDR3 sequence is 13 residues long. The ends were cut back, 3 bases at V and 5 bases at J, with 13 bases in the middle. Per germline, CDR1 SQVTM and CDR2 ANQGSEA. Here the CDR3 reads CSVEREVWETQYF. DNA of the CDR3: TGCAGCGTTGAGCGGGAAGTTTGGGAGACCCAGTACTTC.

This clonotype was seen ten or more times. The chain joins TRBV28 to TRBJ2-7; D gene unclear. CDR1 and CDR2 from the germline V gene are MDHEN and SYDVKM. This CDR3 has 13 residues. V was shortened by 4 bases and J by 2 bases, with 9 bases between the two germline ends. CDR3 residues: CASSYRATYEQYF. The CDR3, as DNA: TGTGCCAGCAGTTACCGGGCCACCTACGAGCAGTACTTC.

With respect to this clonotype: A much larger clonotype is one base distant, so this may be a read error. This chain links TRBV10-2 with TRBJ2-2, with 9 nucleotides matching TRBD1. Germline trimming cut 10 bases from V and 5 bases from J; bases unmatched to any gene: 14. Per germline, CDR1 WSHSY and CDR2 SAAADI. CDR3 length: 16 amino acids. The CDR3 sequence is CANPAPLQGATGELFF. CDR3 nucleotides: TGCGCCAACCCGGCCCCCCTACAGGGGGCGACCGGGGAGCTGTTTTTT.

The CDR3 coding sequence is TGTGCCAGCAGAGACACAGGGGCGAACACTGAAGCTTTCTTT. The encoded protein is CASRDTGANTEAFF. The chain has TRBV11-2 and TRBJ1-1, with 7 bases aligning to TRBD1. The CDR3 is 14 residues long. In germline, CDR1 is SGHAT, CDR2 FQNNGV. The trim removed 6 bases at V and 1 base at J, leaving 5 bases unmatched. Full variable domain (missing parts from reference TRBV11-2 and TRBJ1-1): EAGVAQSPRYKIIEKRQSVAFWCNPISGHATLYWYQQILGQGPKLLIQFQNNGVVDDSQLPKDRFSAERLKGVDSTLKIQPAKLEDSAVYLCASRDTGANTEAFFGQGTRLTVV.

This clonotype appeared a few times. The V call is TRBV7-8, the J call TRBJ1-2; D not certain. The CDR3 sequence is 15 residues long. The V end was cut by 4 bases, the J end by 2 bases, with 14 bases between. Looked up from germline, CDR1 is SGHVS and CDR2 is FQNEAQ. Here the CDR3 reads CASSYSGRANYGYTF. CDR3 nucleotide sequence: TGTGCCAGCAGCTATAGCGGGAGGGCCAACTATGGCTACACCTTC.

Details on this clonotype: With a much larger clone just one base away, this may be a read error. The chain carries TRBV5-1 and TRBJ1-4, with a possible D match to TRBD1 (5 bases). CDR1 SGHRS and CDR2 YFSETQ come from the germline V gene. V lost 4 bases and J 7 bases, leaving 14 bases between the germline ends. This CDR3 has 14 residues. The CDR3 protein is CASSPGRGFEKLFF. CDR3 DNA: TGCGCCAGCAGCCCGGGACGGGGGTTTGAAAAACTGTTTTTT.

DNA of the CDR3: TGTGCCATCAGGGGCACTAGCGGTCCCTCCTACAATGAGCAGTTCTTC. The encoded protein is CAIRGTSGPSYNEQFF. The J gene is TRBJ2-1, the V gene TRBV10-3; 8 bases map to TRBD2. With 6 bases clipped from V and 0 bases from J, the junction kept 7 bases outside the gene matches. CDR3 length equals 16 residues. Germline V CDR1 and CDR2: ENHRY, SYGVKD.

This clonotype was observed a handful of times. The rearrangement links TRBV28 to TRBJ2-7, with 7 bases matching TRBD2. The CDR3 sequence is 16 residues long. Germline V gives CDR1 MDHEN, CDR2 SYDVKM. The V gene end was trimmed by 5 bases and the J gene end by 3 bases; junction bases not matched to a gene: 13. The DNA for the CDR3 is TGTGCCAGCAGTCCTATACAAACTAGCGCGGACTACGAGCAGTACTTC. Translated: CASSPIQTSADYEQYF.

This clonotype was observed a few times. The chain employs TRBV2 and TRBJ1-1; D unclear. Between the trimmed V and J ends, which lost 8 bases and 0 bases, there was a span of 16 bases. Germline V lookup: CDR1 SNHLY, CDR2 FYNNEI. This CDR3 has 15 amino acids. The CDR3 region has the DNA TGTGCCAGCTCACAATCAAGTAACATGAACACTGAAGCTTTCTTT. This translates into CASSQSSNMNTEAFF.

A remark on this clonotype: A junction boundary mismatches the germline segment, possibly from a read error. The chain joins TRBV12-3 or TRBV12-4 to TRBJ2-5; D not resolved. The CDR3 is 13 amino acids. This CDR3 reads CTSSPTNFQTQYF. As DNA, the CDR3 is TGTACCAGCAGCCCGACCAATTTCCAGACCCAGTACTTC.

The chain combines TRBV7-2 with TRBJ2-4, with D possibly being TRBD1 (5 bases). Trimming removed 0 bases from V and 12 bases from J, with 9 bases in between. The V gene's germline CDR1 is SGHTA and CDR2 FQGNSA. The CDR3 is 12 residues long. The CDR3 loop is CASSLAARDQYF. The CDR3 nucleotides are TGTGCCAGCAGCTTAGCCGCCAGGGATCAGTACTTC.

Many counts were recorded for this clonotype. V usage is TRBV12-3 or TRBV12-4 and J usage is TRBJ1-1, with a weak D call TRBD1 (5 bases). Trimming left V 5 bases short and J 5 bases short, with 15 bases between. This CDR3 region has 14 residues. CDR3 region: CASSLIGTATEAFF. DNA of the CDR3: TGTGCCAGCAGTCTAATTGGGACGGCGACTGAAGCTTTCTTT.

This clonotype was counted at least ten times. Mismatch with germline at one junction end may stem from a read error. The rearrangement uses TRBV5-5 and TRBJ1-2, with D hard to call. Germline V lookup: CDR1 SGHKS, CDR2 YYEKEE (reference sequence). This CDR3 contains 16 residues. The CDR3 loop reads CASSLVGQELNYGYTF. The CDR3, as DNA: TGTGCCAGCAGTTTGGTCGGGCAGGAACTTAACTATGGCTACACCTTC. Full variable domain (remainder filled in from reference TRBV5-5 and TRBJ1-2): DAGVTQSPTHLIKTRGQQVTLRCSPISGHKSVSWYQQVLGQGPQFIFQYYEKEERGRGNFPDRFSARQFPNYSSELNVNALLLGDSALYLCASSLVGQELNYGYTFGSGTRLTVV.

The chain links TRBV18 to TRBJ2-7, with D unresolved. V was shortened by 4 bases and J by 2 bases, with 9 bases between the two germline ends. Germline lookup yields CDR1 KGHSH and CDR2 LQKENI. The CDR3 runs to 13 residues. As DNA, the CDR3 is TGTGCCAGCTCACACTTGGGGACCTACGAGCAGTACTTC. Translating gives CASSHLGTYEQYF.

This clonotype has just a few counts. The chain recombines TRBV20-1 with TRBJ1-2; possibly TRBD1 for D (6 bases). The CDR3 loop spans 13 amino acids. Trimming pared 0 bases from V and 5 bases from J, leaving 10 bases between. Germline CDR1 is DFQATT and CDR2 is SNEGSKA (reference sequence). The chain's CDR3 is CSARDLTGYGYTF. The CDR3 DNA sequence: TGCAGTGCTAGAGATCTAACAGGGTATGGCTACACCTTC.

V usage is TRBV11-2 and J usage is TRBJ1-2; D is perhaps TRBD1 (6 bases). Germline-derived CDR1 and CDR2 are SGHAT and FQNNGV. There are 13 residues in the CDR3. Between the trimmed V and J ends, which lost 5 bases and 4 bases, there was a span of 11 bases. The CDR3 spells CASSEDSPYGYTF. DNA for the CDR3: TGTGCCAGCAGCGAGGACAGTCCCTATGGCTACACCTTC.

The J gene is TRBJ1-1, the V gene TRBV29-1; D is possibly TRBD1 (6 bases). The CDR3 is made up of 12 amino acids. Germline CDR1 reads SQVTM; CDR2 reads ANQGSEA. The V end lost 2 bases, the J end lost 11 bases, and 15 bases lay between the germline ends. The CDR3 loop reads CSVESGGAKAFF. CDR3 DNA sequence: TGCAGCGTTGAATCGGGGGGCGCAAAGGCTTTCTTT.

The V and J genes are TRBV24-1 and TRBJ1-5; D perhaps matches TRBD1 (5 bases). Germline CDR1 and CDR2: KGHDR and SFDVKD. Trimming took off 5 bases at V and 1 base at J, with 11 bases between the two ends. The CDR3 is made up of 15 amino acids. In DNA form, the CDR3 reads TGTGCCACCAGTGCGGAACGGGACAGCAATCAGCCCCAGCATTTT. Amino acids: CATSAERDSNQPQHF.

The chain links TRBV7-2 to TRBJ1-1, with no clear D. The germline gives CDR1 SGHTA, CDR2 FQGNSA. V lost 3 bases and J lost 9, with 5 bases in between. The CDR3 has 10 amino acids. The CDR3 protein is CASSFRQAFF. The CDR3 DNA follows: TGTGCCAGCAGCTTCCGGCAAGCTTTCTTT. The entire variable domain, with the rest obtained from reference TRBV7-2 and TRBJ1-1, is as follows: GAGVSQSPSNKVTEKGKDVELRCDPISGHTALYWYRQSLGQGLEFLIYFQGNSAPDKSGLPSDRFSAERTGGSVSTLTIQRTQQEDSAVYLCASSFRQAFFGQGTRLTVV.

The chain employs TRBV5-1 and TRBJ2-7; D gene uncertain. Trimming stripped 0 bases from V and 4 bases from J, with 11 bases between. Per germline, CDR1 SGHRS and CDR2 YFSETQ. The CDR3 loop spans 14 amino acids. The CDR3 region is CASSLVGTPYEQYF. The CDR3 coding sequence is TGCGCCAGCAGCTTGGTAGGAACCCCATACGAGCAGTACTTC.

This clonotype has ten or more counts. The chain has TRBV5-4 and TRBJ1-2; D ambiguous. This CDR3 comprises 12 residues. V shed 3 bases and J shed 0 bases, with 3 bases lying between them. Per germline, CDR1 SGHNT and CDR2 YYREEE (reference sequence). The CDR3 sequence is CASSWTNYGYTF. The DNA of the CDR3 is TGTGCCAGCAGCTGGACTAACTATGGCTACACCTTC.

This clonotype was picked up many times. V and J are TRBV5-1 and TRBJ1-1; the D gene is possibly TRBD1 (5 bases). Germline CDR1 and CDR2: SGHRS and YFSETQ. V gave up 4 bases and J gave up 1 base, with 11 bases separating them. The CDR3 is 14 residues long. CDR3: CASSLATGNTEAFF. CDR3 nucleotides: TGCGCCAGCAGCCTCGCAACAGGGAACACTGAAGCTTTCTTT. The full variable domain, in which reference TRBV5-1 and TRBJ1-1 provide the parts outside the CDR3, is KAGVTQTPRYLIKTRGQQVTLSCSPISGHRSVSWYQQTPGQGLQFLFEYFSETQRNKGNFPGRFSGRQFSNSRSEMNVSTLELGDSALYLCASSLATGNTEAFFGQGTRLTVV.

This chain joins TRBV6-5 and TRBJ1-1; 7 nucleotides line up with TRBD1. This CDR3 region has 18 residues. V lost 5 bases and J lost 1; bases outside the gene matches: 16. Looked up from germline, CDR1 is MNHEY and CDR2 is SVGAGI. The CDR3: CASSRYLNKQGGNTEAFF. The CDR3 DNA reads as TGTGCCAGCAGTCGCTATCTGAACAAGCAGGGGGGGAACACTGAAGCTTTCTTT.